This is a list of T cell receptor beta chains from one sample in a study of T cell repertoires in aging, cancer and after chemotherapy. MiXCR was run by TCRdb on the multiplex PCR reads, yielding one entry per CDR3 protein. Altogether approximately 1,900 distinct CDR3 sequences are present, 36% being singletons, with the ten largest covering 15% to 20%. The sample comprised blood. Receptor source: a human donor with a solid tumor. Both conserved end residues are part of each CDR3. D genes are given only for firm matches. Some rows have no size entry. The others give once, few or many, or a class for an expanded clone.

TRBV7-2,few,TRBJ2-1,.,TGTGCCAGCAGCTTAGATAGCGGAGATTACAATGAGCAGTTCTTC,CASSLDSGDYNEQFF
TRBV20-1,.,TRBJ2-5,.,TGCAGTGCGAGGAAGACGGGGACACAAGAGACCCAGTACTTC,CSARKTGTQETQYF
TRBV27,.,TRBJ2-7,.,TGTGCCAGCAGTGGCGGGGGCCCCTACGAGCAGTACTTC,CASSGGGPYEQYF
TRBV6-6,few,TRBJ1-5,.,TGTGCCAGCTTCAGAGGGGACCGGGTGAGCAATCAGCCCCAGCATTTT,CASFRGDRVSNQPQHF
TRBV6-4,.,TRBJ2-4,TRBD1,TGTGCCAGCAGCGTTGGACAGGGATACATTCAGTACTTC,CASSVGQGYIQYF
TRBV12-3/TRBV12-4,few,TRBJ1-6,.,TGTGCCAGCAGTTCAGTGAGGGGGGGAGGTTATTCACCCCTCCACTTT,CASSSVRGGGYSPLHF
TRBV6-5,.,TRBJ1-1,.,TGTGCCAGCGGAGGGGGCACTGAAGCTTTCTTT,CASGGGTEAFF
TRBV12-3/TRBV12-4,few,TRBJ2-2,.,TGTGCCAGCAGCAGCCCTTTGGGGTTAAACACCGGGGAGCTGTTTTTT,CASSSPLGLNTGELFF
TRBV19,.,TRBJ1-4,.,TGTGCCAGTAGTATCCACACTAATGAAAAACTGTTTTTT,CASSIHTNEKLFF
TRBV27,hyperexpanded,TRBJ2-5,TRBD2,TGTGCCAGCAGTTTAGGAGTAGCGGGGGGGGAGACCCAGTACTTC,CASSLGVAGGETQYF
TRBV10-3,large,TRBJ2-1,.,TGTGCCATCAGTGGCCACAATGAGCAGTTCTTC,CAISGHNEQFF
TRBV6-1,.,TRBJ2-7,.,TGTGCCAGCAGTGAAGCGGACGGTGACTACGAGCAGTACTTC,CASSEADGDYEQYF
TRBV19,.,TRBJ1-2,.,TGTGCCAGTAAAGATGGCGAATCTCGCCTCTATGGCTACACCTTC,CASKDGESRLYGYTF
TRBV5-6,.,TRBJ2-7,.,TGTGCCAGCAGCCGCCCCCTGGACGAGCAGTACTTC,CASSRPLDEQYF
TRBV6-1,few,TRBJ1-5,.,TGTGCCAGCAGTGACCTGGACAGTGCGAGGAATCAGCCCCAGCATTTT,CASSDLDSARNQPQHF
TRBV7-9,.,TRBJ2-3,TRBD1,TGTGCCAGCAGCTTCAGAACGACAGGGCTATCCACAGATACGCAGTATTTT,CASSFRTTGLSTDTQYF
TRBV5-1,.,TRBJ2-7,.,TGCGCCAGCAGCCCAGGGTCTACGGGGGAGCAGTACTTC,CASSPGSTGEQYF
TRBV29-1,large,TRBJ2-1,.,TGCAGCGTTGACGTACGGGGACCGAACAATGAGCAGTTCTTC,CSVDVRGPNNEQFF
TRBV7-2,few,TRBJ1-2,.,TGTGCCAGCAGTAACAAGGGGTTACCTAACTATGGCTACACCTTC,CASSNKGLPNYGYTF
TRBV12-3/TRBV12-4,few,TRBJ2-1,TRBD1,TGTGCCAGCAGTCCACCCGGGACAGGGCCCTACAATGAGCAGTTCTTC,CASSPPGTGPYNEQFF
TRBV7-3,few,TRBJ2-1,TRBD2,TGTGCCAGCAGCTTGACTAGCGGGAACTATGAGCAGTTCTTC,CASSLTSGNYEQFF
TRBV19,few,TRBJ1-6,.,TGTGCCAGTAGTATACGGGGATTTGATTCACCCCTCCACTTT,CASSIRGFDSPLHF
TRBV20-1,.,TRBJ2-3,.,TGCAGTGCTAGAGATGGCAGGAGGGGAGCAGATACGCAGTATTTT,CSARDGRRGADTQYF
TRBV10-1,.,TRBJ2-7,TRBD1,TGCGCCAGCAGTCTAAGGACAGGGCGAGGCGAGCAGTACTTC,CASSLRTGRGEQYF
TRBV18,.,TRBJ1-4,.,TGTGCCAGCTCACCACAAAGAAGGGAAAAACTGTTTTTT,CASSPQRREKLFF
TRBV15,few,TRBJ2-7,TRBD2,TGTGCCACCAGCAGATTAGCGGGTGAAGAGCAGTACTTC,CATSRLAGEEQYF